These 11 T cell receptor beta chains were all obtained from the same sample, sequenced in a study of early T cells in non-severe SARS-CoV-2 infection. TCRdb re-called the 5' RACE reads through MiXCR, storing one row per CDR3 protein. The sample has 50,000 to 75,000 distinct CDR3 sequences, roughly 9% seen once; the top ten hold 13%. Specimen: whole blood, collected at baseline. All receptors come from an adult who was a healthcare worker with PCR-confirmed SARS-CoV-2 infection or an uninfected control (not recorded which).

This clonotype appeared many times. The rearrangement uses TRBV4-3 and TRBJ2-1; TRBD1 might be the D (5 bases). V was clipped by 4 bases and J by 6 bases, with 16 bases between them. The germline gives CDR1 LGHNA, CDR2 YSLEER. The CDR3 sequence is 15 residues long. The CDR3 protein is CASSRGAAEPNEQFF. The CDR3 bases are TGCGCCAGCAGCCGTGGGGCGGCGGAGCCCAATGAGCAGTTCTTC.

In this sample, this clonotype turned up many times. The chain has TRBV7-9 and TRBJ1-2, with TRBD1 identical over 8 bases. The CDR3 is made up of 14 amino acids. CDR1 and CDR2 (germline): SEHNR, FQNEAQ (reference sequence). Trimming took 5 bases from V and 4 from J; bases not matched to a gene: 6. CDR3 protein: CASSEKGTGYGYTF. The CDR3 bases are TGTGCCAGCAGCGAGAAAGGGACAGGCTATGGCTACACCTTC.

This clonotype was picked up many times. The V and J genes are TRBV27 and TRBJ1-3; a weak D match, TRBD1 (5 bases). The CDR3 has 17 residues. CDR1 is MNHEY, CDR2 SMNVEV, per germline (reference sequence). The V and J ends lost 6 bases and 0 bases respectively, with 18 bases between them. CDR3 protein: CASRPAGPHSSGNTIYF. Here the CDR3 DNA reads TGTGCCAGCAGGCCCGCGGGGCCGCATAGCTCTGGAAACACCATATATTTT.

This clonotype was observed at least ten times. The chain couples TRBV10-2 to TRBJ2-7, with D uncertain. The CDR3 extends over 12 amino acids. The V gene lost 5 bases and the J gene lost 3 bases, with 8 bases spanning the gap. Germline CDR1 is WSHSY and CDR2 is SAAADI. In nucleotides, the CDR3 is TGCGCCAGCAGTCCGGCCAGCTACGAGCAGTACTTC. This codes for CASSPASYEQYF.

V and J are TRBV7-2 and TRBJ2-7; 7 bases agree with TRBD1. Germline CDR1 is SGHTA and CDR2 is FQGNSA. CDR3 length: 19 residues. V lost 5 bases to trimming and J lost 3 bases; unmatched junction nucleotides: 22. CDR3 sequence (DNA): TGTGCCAGCAGCCGTCCCGAGGGGGCGTCTTCTTTATTGATCTACGAGCAGTACTTC. This codes for CASSRPEGASSLLIYEQYF.

The chain carries TRBV15 and TRBJ1-2; 10 bases agree with TRBD1. The J segment lost 6 bases and the V segment lost 2 bases, leaving 6 bases of the junction unmatched. The germline V gene encodes CDR1 LNHNV and CDR2 YYDKDF (reference sequence). The CDR3 totals 15 residues. The CDR3 DNA is TGTGCCACCAGCAGATCGGACAGGGGGATACATGGCTACACCTTC. Translation gives CATSRSDRGIHGYTF.

CDR3 in amino acids: CASPKWDRTETQYF. In DNA, the CDR3 is TGTGCCAGCCCAAAATGGGACAGAACAGAGACCCAGTACTTC. The rearrangement uses TRBV21-1 and TRBJ2-5; TRBD1, the table's D call, lacks a check against the DNA. TRBV21-1 counts as a pseudogene. The length of the CDR3 is 14 residues.

This clonotype was detected a few times. This chain links TRBV20-1 with TRBJ2-7; possibly TRBD2 for D (6 bases). CDR1 is DFQATT and CDR2 is SNEGSKA in the germline V gene (reference sequence). V was clipped by 0 bases and J by 1 base, with 13 bases between them. This CDR3 is 15 amino acids long. CDR3 sequence (DNA): TGCAGTGCTAGAGATTTGCGGGGTTTTTCCTACGAGCAGTACTTC. Translating gives CSARDLRGFSYEQYF.

The chain combines TRBV14 with TRBJ2-3; the D is unclear. Trimming removed 3 bases at V and 0 bases at J, with 10 bases between. Germline V lookup: CDR1 SGHDN, CDR2 FVKESK. CDR3 length: 15 amino acids. CDR3 loop: CASSQTLSSTDTQYF. The CDR3 DNA reads TGTGCCAGCAGCCAGACCCTCTCGAGCACAGATACGCAGTATTTT.

This sequence joins TRBV27 and TRBJ1-5; possible D gene TRBD1, 6 bases. The CDR3 contains 14 residues. The germline V and J ends were trimmed by 3 bases and 3 bases, with 9 bases remaining between them. Germline V gives CDR1 MNHEY, CDR2 SMNVEV (reference sequence). CDR3 in amino acids: CASSLDSPNQPQHF. The CDR3 DNA follows: TGTGCCAGCAGTTTGGACAGCCCCAATCAGCCCCAGCATTTT.

V usage is TRBV20-1 and J usage is TRBJ2-5; TRBD2 matches 13 bases. This CDR3 is built from 16 residues. Germline loops: CDR1 DFQATT, CDR2 SNEGSKA (reference sequence). J was trimmed by 2 bases and V by 6 bases; bases with no gene match: 9. This CDR3 is CSATPGTSGAQETQYF. The CDR3 coding sequence is TGCAGTGCCACGCCTGGGACTAGCGGGGCTCAAGAGACCCAGTACTTC.